Listed below are T cell receptor beta chains from one sample, sequenced in a study of Graves' ophthalmopathy and Graves' hyperthyroidism. MiXCR was run by TCRdb on the multiplex PCR reads, yielding one entry per CDR3 protein. The sample includes hundreds of thousands of distinct CDR3 sequences, over 20% seen only once; the top ten take approximately 6.9%. The sample taken for sequencing was peripheral blood. These receptors were obtained from a woman younger than 30 with stable Graves' hyperthyroidism. Some clones in this sample may be carry-over from other donors' samples. The CDR3 runs from the conserved cysteine through the conserved F or W. Each record gives: D gene, V gene, J gene, clone size, CDR3 protein, CDR3 DNA. A D gene is named only where the DNA matches it firmly. A row's size may be missing; if present it is once, few, many or a size class.

D: -
V: TRBV29-1
J: TRBJ1-1
size: many
CDR3: CSGNGALNTEAFF
DNA: TGCAGCGGGAACGGAGCATTGAACACTGAAGCTTTCTTT

D: -
V: TRBV20-1
J: TRBJ1-5
size: -
CDR3: CSGSCQPQHF
DNA: TGCAGTGGGAGCTGTCAGCCCCAGCATTTT

D: -
V: TRBV10-2
J: TRBJ2-5
size: -
CDR3: CASSETGPRQETQYF
DNA: TGCGCCAGCAGTGAGACGGGACCGAGACAAGAGACCCAGTACTTC

D: TRBD1
V: TRBV30
J: TRBJ1-2
size: -
CDR3: CAWSPPGGGYTF
DNA: TGTGCCTGGAGTCCTCCAGGGGGCGGCTACACCTTC

D: -
V: TRBV5-1
J: TRBJ2-1
size: few
CDR3: CASSLAPGSYNEQFF
DNA: TGCGCCAGCAGCTTGGCACCCGGATCCTACAATGAGCAGTTCTTC

D: TRBD2
V: TRBV19
J: TRBJ2-2
size: -
CDR3: CASGLAGSTGELFF
DNA: TGTGCCAGTGGACTAGCGGGAAGCACCGGGGAGCTGTTTTTT

D: TRBD1
V: TRBV20-1
J: TRBJ2-7
size: many
CDR3: CSAKPPFGQGAYEQYF
DNA: TGCAGTGCTAAGCCCCCTTTCGGACAGGGGGCCTACGAGCAGTACTTC

D: TRBD1
V: TRBV3-1
J: TRBJ1-1
size: many
CDR3: CASTPGQGMNTEAFF
DNA: TGTGCCAGCACCCCGGGACAGGGAATGAACACTGAAGCTTTCTTT

D: -
V: TRBV20-1
J: TRBJ1-2
size: many
CDR3: CSAPTGTLGGYTF
DNA: TGCAGTGCTCCAACCGGGACATTGGGCGGCTACACCTTC

D: TRBD1
V: TRBV2
J: TRBJ1-2
size: few
CDR3: CASSLTGGRNYGYTF
DNA: TGTGCCAGCAGCCTTACAGGGGGCAGGAACTATGGCTACACCTTC

D: -
V: TRBV2
J: TRBJ2-7
size: -
CDR3: CASSPDRSLNYEQYF
DNA: TGTGCCAGCAGTCCAGACAGGTCTCTAAACTACGAGCAGTACTTC

D: TRBD1
V: TRBV6-2/TRBV6-3
J: TRBJ1-1
size: -
CDR3: CASSHTTGVVVAEAFF
DNA: TGTGCCAGCAGTCACACGACAGGGGTAGTAGTGGCTGAAGCTTTCTTT

D: -
V: TRBV15
J: TRBJ1-2
size: many
CDR3: CATSRDSQNPYGYTF
DNA: TGTGCCACCAGCAGAGATTCGCAGAATCCTTATGGCTACACCTTC

D: -
V: TRBV29-1
J: TRBJ1-2
size: many
CDR3: CSVLSVPYGYTF
DNA: TGCAGCGTGTTGAGTGTCCCCTATGGCTACACCTTC

D: -
V: TRBV18
J: TRBJ2-7
size: -
CDR3: CASSPGVEDYEQYF
DNA: TGTGCCAGCTCACCAGGGGTCGAGGACTACGAGCAGTACTTC

D: -
V: TRBV28
J: TRBJ2-1
size: once
CDR3: CASSTKLGFDEQFF
DNA: TGTGCCAGCAGTACCAAACTTGGTTTCGATGAGCAGTTCTTC

D: -
V: TRBV12-3/TRBV12-4
J: TRBJ1-5
size: many
CDR3: CASSQNRAGNQPQHF
DNA: TGTGCCAGCAGTCAGAACAGGGCTGGCAATCAGCCCCAGCATTTT

D: -
V: TRBV6-1
J: TRBJ2-4
size: few
CDR3: CASRGENIQYF
DNA: TGTGCCAGCAGGGGGGAAAACATTCAGTACTTC

D: -
V: TRBV15
J: TRBJ2-7
size: many
CDR3: CATSRESAAAYEQYF
DNA: TGTGCCACCAGCAGAGAATCCGCGGCAGCATACGAGCAGTACTTC

D: TRBD2
V: TRBV15
J: TRBJ2-5
size: few
CDR3: CATSREWTSRTQYF
DNA: TGTGCCACCAGCAGAGAATGGACTAGCAGGACCCAGTACTTC

D: -
V: TRBV3-1
J: TRBJ2-7
size: many
CDR3: CASSQAGLAVDEQYF
DNA: TGTGCCAGCAGCCAAGCAGGCCTAGCTGTCGACGAGCAGTACTTC

D: -
V: TRBV5-1
J: TRBJ2-7
size: many
CDR3: CASSGEGDTYEQYF
DNA: TGCGCCAGCAGCGGGGAAGGGGATACCTACGAGCAGTACTTC

D: -
V: TRBV11-2
J: TRBJ1-2
size: -
CDR3: CASSRTGRYGYTF
DNA: TGTGCCAGCAGCCGTACAGGGCGCTATGGCTACACCTTC

D: TRBD2
V: TRBV6-1
J: TRBJ2-5
size: -
CDR3: CASSEQLAGYQETQYF
DNA: TGTGCCAGCAGTGAACAACTAGCGGGTTACCAAGAGACCCAGTACTTC

D: -
V: TRBV6-5
J: TRBJ2-3
size: many
CDR3: CASSYRLGSDTQYF
DNA: TGTGCCAGCAGTTACAGGCTAGGATCAGATACGCAGTATTTT

D: -
V: TRBV3-1
J: TRBJ2-5
size: few
CDR3: CASSPFTLGGETQYF
DNA: TGTGCCAGCAGCCCTTTTACCCTCGGAGGGGAGACCCAGTACTTC

D: -
V: TRBV6-1
J: TRBJ1-5
size: -
CDR3: CASSGLHFSNQPQHF
DNA: TGTGCCAGCAGTGGATTACATTTTAGCAATCAGCCCCAGCATTTT

D: TRBD1
V: TRBV6-1
J: TRBJ2-7
size: many
CDR3: CASTGQGSVQYF
DNA: TGTGCCAGCACCGGACAGGGATCGGTGCAGTACTTC

D: -
V: TRBV12-3/TRBV12-4
J: TRBJ2-2
size: many
CDR3: CASRQEGVTGELFF
DNA: TGTGCCAGCAGGCAGGAGGGCGTCACCGGGGAGCTGTTTTTT

D: -
V: TRBV5-1
J: TRBJ1-2
size: many
CDR3: CASSLAGRANYGYTF
DNA: TGCGCCAGCAGCTTGGCCGGCAGAGCTAACTATGGCTACACCTTC

D: TRBD1
V: TRBV12-3/TRBV12-4
J: TRBJ1-2
size: many
CDR3: CASSWGQGARGYTF
DNA: TGTGCCAGCAGCTGGGGACAGGGGGCGCGCGGCTACACCTTC

D: -
V: TRBV6-2/TRBV6-3
J: TRBJ2-5
size: -
CDR3: CASSYWRGQETQYF
DNA: TGTGCCAGCAGTTATTGGAGGGGGCAAGAGACCCAGTACTTC

D: -
V: TRBV7-9
J: TRBJ2-5
size: -
CDR3: CASSLAVAYQETQYF
DNA: TGTGCCAGCAGCTTAGCGGTTGCGTACCAAGAGACCCAGTACTTC

D: -
V: TRBV6-1
J: TRBJ2-6
size: -
CDR3: CASTRPSGANVLTF
DNA: TGTGCCAGCACCAGGCCCTCTGGGGCCAACGTCCTGACTTTC

D: -
V: TRBV15
J: TRBJ1-6
size: -
CDR3: CATSRDWGKPLHF
DNA: TGTGCCACCAGCAGAGATTGGGGGAAACCCCTCCACTTT

D: TRBD2
V: TRBV5-1
J: TRBJ2-7
size: many
CDR3: CASSPGTSAAYEQYF
DNA: TGCGCCAGCAGCCCAGGGACTAGCGCAGCCTACGAGCAGTACTTC

D: TRBD2
V: TRBV4-2
J: TRBJ2-5
size: -
CDR3: CASSQGTSGGGRETQYF
DNA: TGTGCCAGCAGCCAGGGGACTAGCGGGGGGGGAAGGGAGACCCAGTACTTC